This T cell receptor (beta chain) was found in a study of CD8 T cells in ankylosing spondylitis. Ten or more counts support this clonotype. TCRdb reprocessed the 5' RACE reads via MiXCR and lists one record per CDR3 protein. Among 130,000 or so distinct CDR3 sequences, about an eighth were seen once, and the ten largest hold roughly 4%. V shed 4 bases and J 4 bases; nucleotides not matched to a gene: 10. The CDR3 covers 16 residues. Germline loops: CDR1 SGHRS, CDR2 YFSETQ. The J gene is TRBJ2-3, the V gene TRBV5-1, with 9 bases that match TRBD2. The sequence was collected from a female donor with ankylosing spondylitis or in good health (not recorded which). What was sequenced was blood, either unsorted or a sorted T cell fraction (not recorded which). The CDR3 region has the DNA TGCGCCAGCAGCCCTGAACTAGCGGGCCGGGCAGATACGCAGTATTTT. Residues: CASSPELAGRADTQYF.